The clone carrying this T cell receptor beta chain was seen a handful of times. The germline V gene encodes CDR1 LGHNA and CDR2 YSLEER. The CDR3 is made up of 15 amino acids. The V gene lost 0 bases and the J gene lost 13 bases, with 19 bases spanning the gap. This sample was included in a study of blood T cell repertoires in COVID-19. Whole-study context: Samples taken during acute and convalescent COVID-19 were collected in the United States, Italy and Spain.

Followed over time, Seattle patients had been enrolled while infection was active. The protocol was immunoSEQ multiplex PCR, while the TCRdb copy is restricted to in-frame clones and leaves out a portion. The profile shows 200,000 to 250,000 clones, approximately 90% of them singletons. The V call is TRBV4-3, the J call TRBJ2-1; possible D gene TRBD2, 5 bases. This receptor was identified in a man under 40 with COVID-19, enrolled during active disease. Sequencing was done on a sample of peripheral blood. The CDR3 DNA reads as TGCGCCAGCAGCCAAGATGGTCGTGGGCGGGCTACTCAGTTCTTC. Amino acid sequence: CASSQDGRGRATQFF.